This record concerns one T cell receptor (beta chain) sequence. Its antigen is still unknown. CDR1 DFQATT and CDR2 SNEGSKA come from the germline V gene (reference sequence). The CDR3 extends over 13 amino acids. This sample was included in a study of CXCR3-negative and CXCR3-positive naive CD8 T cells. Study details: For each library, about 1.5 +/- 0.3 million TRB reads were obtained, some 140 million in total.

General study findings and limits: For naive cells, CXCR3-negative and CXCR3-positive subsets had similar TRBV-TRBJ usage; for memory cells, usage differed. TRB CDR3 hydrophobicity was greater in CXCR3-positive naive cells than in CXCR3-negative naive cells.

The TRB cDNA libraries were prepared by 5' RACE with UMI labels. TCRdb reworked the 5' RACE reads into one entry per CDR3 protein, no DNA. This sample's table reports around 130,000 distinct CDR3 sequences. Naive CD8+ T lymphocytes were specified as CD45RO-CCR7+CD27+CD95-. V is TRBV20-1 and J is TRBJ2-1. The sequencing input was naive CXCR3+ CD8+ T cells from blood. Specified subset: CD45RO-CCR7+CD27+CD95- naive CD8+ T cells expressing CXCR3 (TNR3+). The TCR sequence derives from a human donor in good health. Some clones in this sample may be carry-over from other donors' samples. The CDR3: CSALTSTYNEQFF.